The 18 T cell receptor beta chains reported below all come from one sample, sequenced in a study of blood T cell repertoires in COVID-19. Assay used: immunoSEQ multiplex PCR; TCRdb lists only in-frame clones, some missing. Seen here are approximately 120,000 clones, 84% observed once, and the top ten hold 7% to 9.5%. The sample consisted of peripheral blood. Receptors originate from a woman of 80 years or more with active or convalescent COVID-19.

V usage is TRBV19 and J usage is TRBJ2-3; 8 bases align to TRBD2. The CDR3 has 16 residues. The germline V gene encodes CDR1 LNHDA and CDR2 SQIVND (reference sequence). V was pared by 10 bases and J by 5 bases, with 17 bases of the junction left unmatched. CDR3 residues: CATALPTGTRGDTQYF. The CDR3 DNA is TGTGCCACCGCCCTACCGACGGGGACTAGGGGAGATACGCAGTATTTT.

The chain links TRBV5-1 to TRBJ2-1, with TRBD2 matching over 13 bases. Germline lookup yields CDR1 SGHRS and CDR2 YFSETQ. The CDR3 runs to 17 residues. Trimming cost V 1 base and J 3 bases; bases outside gene matches: 4. CDR3 region: CASSLSRLAGGYNEQFF. CDR3 DNA sequence: TGCGCCAGCAGCTTGTCCCGACTAGCGGGAGGCTACAATGAGCAGTTCTTC.

Worth noting for this clone: The CDR3 end shows no conserved phenylalanine or tryptophan, and so a read error is likely. The limits of the CDR3 on the DNA are not certain, so only TCRdb's listed CDR3 is given. This chain uses TRBV2 with TRBJ2-7; TRBD1 was called by the table and not checked on the DNA. From germline, CDR1 is SNHLY and CDR2 FYNNEI. The CDR3 has 13 amino acids, counting both end residues. CDR3 residues: CASSQEIRDTRLL.

The chain recombines TRBV18 with TRBJ1-4; D gene unclear. From germline, CDR1 is KGHSH and CDR2 LQKENI. The CDR3 extends over 16 amino acids. Trimming cost V 3 bases and J 5 bases, with 16 bases left between them. CDR3 sequence: CASSPALGKQNEKLFF. The CDR3 nucleotides read TGTGCCAGCTCACCTGCACTGGGCAAACAGAATGAAAAACTGTTTTTT.

V usage is TRBV19 and J usage is TRBJ2-2; TRBD2 aligns across 8 bases. The CDR3 spans 15 residues. CDR1 is LNHDA, CDR2 SQIVND, per germline (reference sequence). The ends lost 7 bases at V and 4 bases at J; junction bases unmatched: 8. The DNA for the CDR3 is TGTGCCAGTACCCCTCGCCGGGAGGGCACCGGGGAGCTGTTTTTT. Protein product: CASTPRREGTGELFF.

In its sample, this clone was seen a few times. The V and J genes are TRBV11-2 and TRBJ2-7; TRBD2 matches 8 bases. Unmatched junction bases numbered 5, after V lost 5 bases and J lost 5 bases. CDR3 length: 13 residues. Germline CDR1 SGHAT, CDR2 FQNNGV. This CDR3 reads CASSTRGGDEQYF. The CDR3 DNA sequence: TGTGCCAGCAGCACCCGGGGGGGCGACGAGCAGTACTTC.

This clone appeared a few times. The chain links TRBV7-2 to TRBJ1-6, with TRBD1 matching over 7 bases. The junction had 6 bases not matched to a gene; V was cut back by 5 bases and J by 5 bases. CDR1 is SGHTA, CDR2 FQGNSA, per germline. The CDR3 contains 15 residues. CDR3 DNA: TGTGCCAGCAGCCCACCACAGGGGAATAATTCACCCCTCCACTTT. Its translation: CASSPPQGNNSPLHF.

CDR3 coding DNA: TGTGCCAGCAGCAAGGGTCGCCGGGGTAACTATGGCTACACCTTC. This encodes CASSKGRRGNYGYTF. The rearrangement uses TRBV21-1 and TRBJ1-2. TRBV21-1 is flagged as a pseudogene. The CDR3 is 15 residues long.

This clone was seen a single time. The CDR3 DNA reads as TGTGCCAGCAGCGGGACAGGGTATCAGCCCCAGCATTTT. It is translated as CASSGTGYQPQHF. The V call is TRBV6-5, the J call TRBJ1-5; TRBD1 aligns across 9 bases. V lost 6 bases to trimming and J lost 5 bases; unmatched junction nucleotides: 2. The CDR3 has 13 amino acids. The germline V gene has CDR1 MNHEY and CDR2 SVGAGI.

The sample holds one count of this clone. The CDR3 loop reads CASSLGDYNNEQFF. CDR3 bases: TGTGCCAGCAGCTTAGGGGACTATAACAATGAGCAGTTCTTC. The chain uses TRBV5-4 and TRBJ2-1, with 7 bases fitting TRBD2. The CDR3 runs to 14 residues. Trimming at V came to 2 bases and at J to 5 bases, leaving 4 bases not matched to a gene. The germline gives CDR1 SGHNT, CDR2 YYREEE (reference sequence).

This chain links TRBV4-2 with TRBJ1-5; D is unresolved. Germline V gives CDR1 LGHNA, CDR2 YNFKEQ. The CDR3 is made up of 15 amino acids. Trimming took off 0 bases at V and 2 bases at J, with 8 bases between the two ends. DNA for the CDR3: TGTGCCAGCAGCCAAGATCAAGCGGGCAATCAGCCCCAGCATTTT. This gives the protein CASSQDQAGNQPQHF.

The chain is built from TRBV3-1 (or the pseudogene TRBV3-2) and TRBJ2-1; no firm D call. The V end was cut by 8 bases, the J end by 5 bases, with 7 bases between. The germline V gene has CDR1 LGHDT and CDR2 YNNKEL (reference sequence). The CDR3 loop spans 11 amino acids. Here the CDR3 reads CASGRDNEQFF. CDR3 nucleotides: TGTGCCAGCGGTCGAGACAATGAGCAGTTCTTC.

This clone was picked up a small number of times. The chain employs TRBV30 and TRBJ2-5; tentative D call: TRBD1 (5 bases). CDR3 length: 11 residues. CDR1 and CDR2 from the germline V gene are GTSNPN and SVGIG (reference sequence). V lost 3 bases to trimming and J lost 6 bases, with 8 bases between them. The CDR3 region has the DNA TGTGCCTGGAGCAGGGCTCAGACCCAGTACTTC. Translating it yields CAWSRAQTQYF.

The genes are TRBV11-2 and TRBJ1-3, with no clear D. In germline, CDR1 is SGHAT, CDR2 FQNNGV. This CDR3 spans 15 amino acids. V shed 1 base and J shed 0 bases, with 7 bases lying between them. This CDR3 reads CASSLASGSGNTIYF. The CDR3 DNA reads TGTGCCAGCAGCTTAGCATCCGGCTCTGGAAACACCATATATTTT.

The chain links TRBV7-3 to TRBJ2-1, with a tentative D call TRBD2 (6 bases). The CDR3 spans 13 residues. V lost 6 bases, J lost 8 bases, and 14 bases lay in between. In germline, CDR1 is SGHTA, CDR2 FQGTGA. This CDR3 is CASRATRLDEQFF. CDR3 bases: TGTGCCAGCAGGGCGACTAGACTCGATGAGCAGTTCTTC.

The chain links TRBV3-1 (or the pseudogene TRBV3-2) to TRBJ2-2; TRBD1 agrees at 7 bases. The length of the CDR3 is 15 residues. V gave up 0 bases and J gave up 6 bases; unmatched junction bases: 4. Germline V lookup: CDR1 LGHDT, CDR2 YNNKEL (reference sequence). CDR3 protein: CASSQDDRVAGELFF. CDR3 in DNA: TGTGCCAGCAGCCAAGACGACAGGGTTGCCGGGGAGCTGTTTTTT.

The chain employs TRBV6-5 and TRBJ1-6; 9 nucleotides align to TRBD1. The length of the CDR3 is 14 residues. Germline assignment: CDR1 MNHEY and CDR2 SVGAGI. J was trimmed by 10 bases and V by 5 bases; bases with no gene match: 6. CDR3 nucleotide sequence: TGTGCCAGCAGTCCCGGGACAGGGAGGTCACCCCTCCACTTT. The encoded protein is CASSPGTGRSPLHF.

This rearrangement joins TRBV6-5 to TRBJ2-1, with 10 bases fitting TRBD1. With 6 bases clipped from V and 2 bases from J, the junction kept 1 base outside the gene matches. CDR1 and CDR2 from the germline V gene are MNHEY and SVGAGI. The CDR3 consists of 14 residues. The CDR3 DNA sequence: TGTGCCAGCAGCGACAGGGGGCCCTACAATGAGCAGTTCTTC. Translation gives CASSDRGPYNEQFF.